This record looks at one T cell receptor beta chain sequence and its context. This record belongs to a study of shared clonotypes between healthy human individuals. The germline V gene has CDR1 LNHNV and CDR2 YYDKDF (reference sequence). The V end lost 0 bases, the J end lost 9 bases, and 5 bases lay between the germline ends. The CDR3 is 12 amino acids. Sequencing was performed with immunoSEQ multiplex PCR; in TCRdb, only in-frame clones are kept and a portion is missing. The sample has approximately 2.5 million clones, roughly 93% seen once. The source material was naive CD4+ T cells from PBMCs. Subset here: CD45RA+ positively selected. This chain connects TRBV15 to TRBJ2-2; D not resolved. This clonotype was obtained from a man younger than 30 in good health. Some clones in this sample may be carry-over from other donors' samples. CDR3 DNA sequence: TGTGCCACCAGCAGAGATAGGCGGGAGCTGTTTTTT. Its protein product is CATSRDRRELFF.